This T cell receptor beta chain was recovered during a study of cytomegalovirus exposure and HLA in healthy donors. The study, taken as a whole, reports: In vitro data verified a few CMV-associated chains as specific for CMV antigens.

The ends were cut back, 6 bases at V and 4 bases at J, with 12 bases in the middle. The CDR3 has 13 residues. CDR1 is SNHLY, CDR2 FYNNEI, per germline. The PCR employed 60 Vbeta primers together with 13 Jbeta primers. The assay was immunoSEQ multiplex PCR, and TCRdb's table has in-frame clones only and misses some. The sample contains around 130,000 clones, roughly 9% of which appear only once. This clone has only a few counts. Its antigen is still unknown. Sequencing was done on a sample of PBMCs. The clonotype was recovered from a woman between 40 and 55 years old in good health and CMV-seropositive. The genes are TRBV2 and TRBJ1-2; a weak D match, TRBD1 (6 bases). The CDR3 DNA reads TGTGCCAGCAGGGGGGGGGCGACCTATGGCTACACCTTC. This encodes CASRGGATYGYTF.